Detailed here is one T cell receptor (beta chain). The target antigen is unknown. The CDR3 length is 14 residues. The trim removed 4 bases at V and 6 bases at J, leaving 1 base unmatched. Germline V gene lookup returns CDR1 SGHVS and CDR2 FQNEAQ. TCRdb keeps only in-frame clones here, not all; method: immunoSEQ multiplex PCR. Seen here are about 120,000 clones, 92% observed once, and the top ten hold roughly 1.6%. This entry is derived from a study of T cell responses to AZD1222 COVID-19 vaccine. General study points: It was only 6 or 7 AZD1222 recipients who were seropositive at baseline.

The material was peripheral blood, obtained 28 days after the second AZD1222 dose. The chain links TRBV7-8 to TRBJ1-6; 9 bases agree with TRBD1. This TCR derives from an adult who received the AZD1222 COVID-19 vaccine. DNA of the CDR3: TGTGCCAGCAGCTCGGGACAGGGTAATTCACCCCTCCACTTT. Translated, it gives CASSSGQGNSPLHF. Combining the CDR3 with reference TRBV7-8 and TRBJ1-6 gives the whole variable domain GAGVSQSPRYKVAKRGQDVALRCDPISGHVSLFWYQQALGQGPEFLTYFQNEAQLDKSGLPSDRFFAERPEGSVSTLKIQRTQQEDSAVYLCASSSGQGNSPLHFGNGTRLTVT.